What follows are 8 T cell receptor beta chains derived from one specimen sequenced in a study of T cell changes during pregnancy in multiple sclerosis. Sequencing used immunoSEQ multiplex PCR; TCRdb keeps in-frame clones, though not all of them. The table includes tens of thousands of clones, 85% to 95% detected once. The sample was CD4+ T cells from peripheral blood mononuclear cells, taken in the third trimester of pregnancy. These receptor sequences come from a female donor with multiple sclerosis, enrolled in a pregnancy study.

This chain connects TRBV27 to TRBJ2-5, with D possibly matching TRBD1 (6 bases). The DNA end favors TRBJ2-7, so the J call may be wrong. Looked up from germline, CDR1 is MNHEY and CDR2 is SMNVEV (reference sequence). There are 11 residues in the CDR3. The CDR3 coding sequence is TGTGTGACCGGGACAAACTACGAGCAGTACTTC. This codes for CVTGTNYEQYF.

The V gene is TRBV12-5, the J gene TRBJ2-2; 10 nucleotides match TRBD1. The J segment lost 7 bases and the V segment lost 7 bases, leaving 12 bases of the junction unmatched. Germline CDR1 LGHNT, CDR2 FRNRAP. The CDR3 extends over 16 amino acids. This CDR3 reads CASAVNRDRGGGELFF. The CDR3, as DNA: TGTGCTAGTGCCGTAAACCGGGACAGGGGTGGCGGGGAGCTGTTTTTT.

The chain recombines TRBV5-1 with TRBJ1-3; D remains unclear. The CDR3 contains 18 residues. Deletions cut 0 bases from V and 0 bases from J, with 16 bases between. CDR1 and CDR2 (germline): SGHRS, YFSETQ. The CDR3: CASSLAGGQPTSGNTIYF. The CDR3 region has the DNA TGCGCCAGCAGCTTGGCAGGTGGTCAACCGACCTCTGGAAACACCATATATTTT.

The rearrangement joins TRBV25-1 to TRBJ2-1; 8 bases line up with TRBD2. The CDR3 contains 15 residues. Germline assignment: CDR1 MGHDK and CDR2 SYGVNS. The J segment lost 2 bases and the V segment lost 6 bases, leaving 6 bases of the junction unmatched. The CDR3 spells CASSGRALAYNEQFF. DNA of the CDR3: TGTGCCAGCAGCGGGAGGGCCTTGGCCTACAATGAGCAGTTCTTC.

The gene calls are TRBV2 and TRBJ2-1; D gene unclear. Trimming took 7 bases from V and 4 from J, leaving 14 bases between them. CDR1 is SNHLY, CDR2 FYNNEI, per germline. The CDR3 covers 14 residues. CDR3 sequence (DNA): TGTGCCAGCACCTCCGAGAGAGATTACAATGAGCAGTTCTTC. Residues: CASTSERDYNEQFF.

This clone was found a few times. The CDR3 protein is CASSLTGSEQYF. The CDR3 DNA is TGCGCCAGCAGCTTAACAGGGTCCGAGCAGTACTTC. This chain joins TRBV5-1 and TRBJ2-7; D is perhaps TRBD1 (6 bases). The CDR3 consists of 12 residues. V was cut by 2 bases and J by 6 bases, with 9 bases left in between. Germline lookup yields CDR1 SGHRS and CDR2 YFSETQ.

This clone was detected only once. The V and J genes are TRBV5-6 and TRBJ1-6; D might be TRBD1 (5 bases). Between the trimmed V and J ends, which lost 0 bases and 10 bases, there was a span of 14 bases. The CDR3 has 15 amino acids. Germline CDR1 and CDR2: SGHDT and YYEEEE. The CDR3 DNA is TGTGCCAGCAGCTTGGATGGCAGGGCCAGCTCACCCCTCCACTTT. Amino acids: CASSLDGRASSPLHF.

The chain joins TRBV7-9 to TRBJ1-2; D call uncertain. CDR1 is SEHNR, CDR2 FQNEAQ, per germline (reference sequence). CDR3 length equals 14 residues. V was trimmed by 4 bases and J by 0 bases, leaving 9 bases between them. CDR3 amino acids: CASSYGGANYGYTF. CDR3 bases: TGTGCCAGCAGCTACGGAGGAGCTAACTATGGCTACACCTTC.